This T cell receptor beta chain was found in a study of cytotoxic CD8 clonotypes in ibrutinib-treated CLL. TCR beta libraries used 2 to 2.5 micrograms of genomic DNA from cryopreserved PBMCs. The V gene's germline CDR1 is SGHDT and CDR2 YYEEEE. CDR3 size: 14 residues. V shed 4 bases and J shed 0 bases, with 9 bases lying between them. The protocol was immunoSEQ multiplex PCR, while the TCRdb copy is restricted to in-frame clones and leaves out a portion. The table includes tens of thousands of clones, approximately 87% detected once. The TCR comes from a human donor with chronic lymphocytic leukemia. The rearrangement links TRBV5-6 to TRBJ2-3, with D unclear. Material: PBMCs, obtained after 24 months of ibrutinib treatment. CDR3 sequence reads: CASSQTPSTDTQYF. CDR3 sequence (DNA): TGTGCCAGCAGCCAGACACCTAGCACAGATACGCAGTATTTT.